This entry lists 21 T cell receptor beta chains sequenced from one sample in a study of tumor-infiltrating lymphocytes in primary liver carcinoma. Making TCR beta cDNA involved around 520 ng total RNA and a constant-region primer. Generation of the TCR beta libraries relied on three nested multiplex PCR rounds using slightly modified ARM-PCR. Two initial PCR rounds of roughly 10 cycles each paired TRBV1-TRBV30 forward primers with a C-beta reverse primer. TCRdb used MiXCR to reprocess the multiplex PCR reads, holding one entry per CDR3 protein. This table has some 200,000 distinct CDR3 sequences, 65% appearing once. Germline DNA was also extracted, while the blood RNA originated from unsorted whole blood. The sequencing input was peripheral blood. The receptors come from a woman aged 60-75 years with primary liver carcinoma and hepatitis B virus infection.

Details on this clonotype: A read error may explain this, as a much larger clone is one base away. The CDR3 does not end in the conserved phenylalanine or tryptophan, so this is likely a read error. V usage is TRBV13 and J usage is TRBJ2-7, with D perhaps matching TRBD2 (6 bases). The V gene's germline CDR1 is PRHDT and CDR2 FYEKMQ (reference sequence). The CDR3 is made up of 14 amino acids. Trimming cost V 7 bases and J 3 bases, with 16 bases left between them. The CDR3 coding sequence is TGTGCCAGCATGAGGCAGGGACTTCGCTACGAGCAGTACCTC. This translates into CASMRQGLRYEQYL.

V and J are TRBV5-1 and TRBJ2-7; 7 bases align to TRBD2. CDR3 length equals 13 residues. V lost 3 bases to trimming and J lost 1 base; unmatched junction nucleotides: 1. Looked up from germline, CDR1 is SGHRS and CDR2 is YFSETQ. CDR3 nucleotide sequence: TGCGCCAGCAGCTGGCGGGAGTCCTACGAGCAGTACTTC. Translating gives CASSWRESYEQYF.

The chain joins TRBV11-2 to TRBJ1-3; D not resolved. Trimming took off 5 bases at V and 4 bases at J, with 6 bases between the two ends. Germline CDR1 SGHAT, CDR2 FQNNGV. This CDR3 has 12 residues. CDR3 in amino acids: CASSIGGNTIYF. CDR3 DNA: TGTGCCAGCAGCATAGGGGGAAACACCATATATTTT.

CDR3 in DNA: TGTGCCAGCGGCATGGTAGGGGTGAAGAATGTGAAACTGTTTTTT. Translating it yields CASGMVGVKNVKLFF. The gene calls are TRBV11-2 and TRBJ1-4; D possibly corresponds to TRBD1 (5 bases). Trimming stripped 8 bases from V and 11 bases from J, with 24 bases between. Germline V gene sequence: CDR1 SGHAT, CDR2 FQNNGV. The CDR3 extends over 15 amino acids.

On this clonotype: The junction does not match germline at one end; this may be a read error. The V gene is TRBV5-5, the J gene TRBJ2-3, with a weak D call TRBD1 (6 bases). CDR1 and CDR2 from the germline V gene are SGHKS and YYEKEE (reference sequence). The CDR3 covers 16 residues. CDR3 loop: CASSLAGTPNTDMQYF. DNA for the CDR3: TGTGCCAGCAGCTTGGCAGGGACACCTAACACAGATATGCAGTATTTT.

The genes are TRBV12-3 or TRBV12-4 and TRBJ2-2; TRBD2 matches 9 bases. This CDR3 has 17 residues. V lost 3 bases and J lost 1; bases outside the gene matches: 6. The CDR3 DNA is TGTGCCAGCAGTTTGTTCGCTAGCGGGATGAACACCGGGGAGCTGTTTTTT. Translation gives CASSLFASGMNTGELFF.

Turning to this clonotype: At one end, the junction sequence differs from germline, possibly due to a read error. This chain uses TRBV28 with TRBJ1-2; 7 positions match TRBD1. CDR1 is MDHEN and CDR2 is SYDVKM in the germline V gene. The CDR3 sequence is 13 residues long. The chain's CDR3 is CATQTGNRYGYAF. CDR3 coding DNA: TGTGCCACCCAGACAGGGAACCGCTATGGCTACGCCTTC.

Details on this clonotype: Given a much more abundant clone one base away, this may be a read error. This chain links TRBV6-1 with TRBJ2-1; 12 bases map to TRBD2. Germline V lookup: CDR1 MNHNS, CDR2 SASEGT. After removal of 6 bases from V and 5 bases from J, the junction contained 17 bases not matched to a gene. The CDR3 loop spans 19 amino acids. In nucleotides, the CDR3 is TGTGCCAGCAGCCAAATAACGATGACTAGCGGGAGAAGGGACAATGAGCAGTTCTTC. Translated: CASSQITMTSGRRDNEQFF.

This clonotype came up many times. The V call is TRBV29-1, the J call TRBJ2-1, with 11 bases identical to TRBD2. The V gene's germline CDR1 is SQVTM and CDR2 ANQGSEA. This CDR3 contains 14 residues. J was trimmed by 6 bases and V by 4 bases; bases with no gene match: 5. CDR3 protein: CSVVLSGRANEQFF. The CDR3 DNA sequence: TGCAGCGTTGTGCTTAGCGGGAGGGCCAATGAGCAGTTCTTC.

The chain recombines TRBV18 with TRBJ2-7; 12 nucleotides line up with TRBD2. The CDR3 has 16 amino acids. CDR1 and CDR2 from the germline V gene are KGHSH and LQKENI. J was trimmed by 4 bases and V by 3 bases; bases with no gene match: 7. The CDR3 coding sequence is TGTGCCAGCTCACCCCGACTAGCGGGAGCCATTTACGAGCAGTACTTC. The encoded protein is CASSPRLAGAIYEQYF.

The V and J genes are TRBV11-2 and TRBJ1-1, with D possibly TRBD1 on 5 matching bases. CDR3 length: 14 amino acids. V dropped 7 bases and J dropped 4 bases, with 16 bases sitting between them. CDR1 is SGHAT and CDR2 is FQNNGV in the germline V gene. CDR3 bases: TGTGCCAGCATCTGGATGTGGGGGGGCACTGAAGCTTTCTTT. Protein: CASIWMWGGTEAFF.

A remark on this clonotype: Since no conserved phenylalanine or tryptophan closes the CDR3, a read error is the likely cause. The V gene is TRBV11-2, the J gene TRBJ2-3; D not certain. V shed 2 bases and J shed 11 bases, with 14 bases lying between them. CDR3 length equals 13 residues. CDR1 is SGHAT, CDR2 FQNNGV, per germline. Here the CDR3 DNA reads TGTGCCAGCAGCTTATATCGAGATGAGGTGCAGTATTCT. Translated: CASSLYRDEVQYS.

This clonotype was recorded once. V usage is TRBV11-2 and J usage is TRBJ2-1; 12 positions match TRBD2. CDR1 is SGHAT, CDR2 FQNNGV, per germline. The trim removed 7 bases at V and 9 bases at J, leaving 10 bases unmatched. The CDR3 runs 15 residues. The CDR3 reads CASNSWTSGNFEQFF. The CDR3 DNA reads TGTGCCAGCAACTCCTGGACTAGCGGGAATTTTGAGCAGTTCTTC.

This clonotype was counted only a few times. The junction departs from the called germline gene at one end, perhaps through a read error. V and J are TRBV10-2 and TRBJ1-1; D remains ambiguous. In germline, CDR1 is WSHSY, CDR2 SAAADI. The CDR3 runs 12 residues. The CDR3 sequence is CASRDQYAEAFF. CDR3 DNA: TGCGCCAGCCGTGACCAGTACGCTGAAGCTTTCTTT.

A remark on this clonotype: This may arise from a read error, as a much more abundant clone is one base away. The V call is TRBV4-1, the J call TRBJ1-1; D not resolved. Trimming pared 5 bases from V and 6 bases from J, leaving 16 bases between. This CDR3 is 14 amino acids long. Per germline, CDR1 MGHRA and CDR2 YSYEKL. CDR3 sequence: CASSKRGGMPEAFF. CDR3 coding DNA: TGCGCCAGCAGCAAACGCGGTGGGATGCCTGAAGCTTTCTTT.

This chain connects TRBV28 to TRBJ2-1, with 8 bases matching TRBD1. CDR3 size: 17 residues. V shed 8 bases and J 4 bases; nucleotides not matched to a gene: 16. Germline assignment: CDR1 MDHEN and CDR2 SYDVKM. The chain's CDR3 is CASPPAGTGEGYNEQFF. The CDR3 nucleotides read TGTGCCAGCCCACCCGCCGGGACAGGCGAGGGGTACAATGAGCAGTTCTTC. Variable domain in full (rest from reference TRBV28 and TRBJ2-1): DVKVTQSSRYLVKRTGEKVFLECVQDMDHENMFWYRQDPGLGLRLIYFSYDVKMKEKGDIPEGYSVSREKKERFSLILESASTNQTSMYLCASPPAGTGEGYNEQFFGPGTRLTVL.

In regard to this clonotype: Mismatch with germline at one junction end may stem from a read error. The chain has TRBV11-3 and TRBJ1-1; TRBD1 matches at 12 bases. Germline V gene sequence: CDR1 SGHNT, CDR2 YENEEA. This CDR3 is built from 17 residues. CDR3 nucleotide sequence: TGTGCTAGCAGCCCGGGACAGGGGGCCGCTTTGAACACTGAAGCTTTCTTT. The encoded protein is CASSPGQGAALNTEAFF.

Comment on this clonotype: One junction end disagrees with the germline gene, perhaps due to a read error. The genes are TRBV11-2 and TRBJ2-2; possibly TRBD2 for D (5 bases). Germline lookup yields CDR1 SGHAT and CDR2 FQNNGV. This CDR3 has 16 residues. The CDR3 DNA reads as TGTGCCAGCAACTTAATGCAGAGGTTGAACACCGGGGAGCCGTTTTTT. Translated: CASNLMQRLNTGEPFF.

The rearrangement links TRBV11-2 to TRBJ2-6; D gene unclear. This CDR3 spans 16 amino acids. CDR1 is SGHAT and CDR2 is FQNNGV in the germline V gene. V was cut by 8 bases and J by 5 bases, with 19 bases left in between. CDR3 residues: CASGPVRAVWANVLTF. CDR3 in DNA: TGTGCCAGCGGCCCTGTAAGGGCGGTTTGGGCCAACGTCCTGACTTTC.

The CDR3 region has the DNA TGCAGGGTTTCCGGGACGGGGGTCTCCAATGAGCAGTTCTTC. It translates to CRVSGTGVSNEQFF. V gene TRBV29-1 combines with J gene TRBJ2-1; tentatively, D is TRBD2 (6 bases). CDR1 is SQVTM, CDR2 ANQGSEA, per germline. This CDR3 region has 14 residues.

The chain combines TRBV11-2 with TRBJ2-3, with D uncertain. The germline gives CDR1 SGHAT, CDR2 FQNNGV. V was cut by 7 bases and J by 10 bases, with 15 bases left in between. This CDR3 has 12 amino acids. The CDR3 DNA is TGTGCCAGCAACTCAACTGTTCATGCGCAGTATTTT. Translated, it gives CASNSTVHAQYF. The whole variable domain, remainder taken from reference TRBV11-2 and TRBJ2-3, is EAGVAQSPRYKIIEKRQSVAFWCNPISGHATLYWYQQILGQGPKLLIQFQNNGVVDDSQLPKDRFSAERLKGVDSTLKIQPAKLEDSAVYLCASNSTVHAQYFGPGTRLTVL.